A single sample gave rise to the 22 T cell receptor beta chains below, sequenced in a study of CD4 T cells in relation to SARS-CoV-2 and coronaviruses. Their antigen targets remain unknown. CD4+ T cells from unexposed donors were obtained before the COVID-19 pandemic (2011-2018). The cells were cultured for approximately 10 days before CD4+ T cells were isolated. Assay used: immunoSEQ multiplex PCR; TCRdb lists only in-frame clones, some missing. Found here are some 15,000 clones, around 78% of them singletons; the top ten hold 15%. The sequenced material came from CD4+ T cells from PBMCs, cultured in vitro. These receptors were taken from a human donor in good health.

The gene calls are TRBV3-1 (or the pseudogene TRBV3-2) and TRBJ2-1; either TRBD1 or TRBD2 may fit D (5 bases each). Trimming left V 4 bases short and J 2 bases short, with 15 bases between. Germline CDR1 and CDR2: LGHDT and YNNKEL (reference sequence). This CDR3 spans 16 amino acids. The CDR3 nucleotides are TGTGCCAGCAGCCTGACCGGGACCCTGACCTACAATGAGCAGTTCTTC. Its protein is CASSLTGTLTYNEQFF.

This chain joins TRBV7-9 and TRBJ2-7; D is possibly TRBD2 (5 bases). The CDR3 is 16 amino acids. Germline V gives CDR1 SEHNR, CDR2 FQNEAQ (reference sequence). Trimming cost V 5 bases and J 3 bases, with 20 bases left between them. The CDR3 DNA is TGTGCCAGCAGCCGCACCATGGGAGTGGGGATCTACGAGCAGTACTTC. Encoded protein: CASSRTMGVGIYEQYF.

The V and J genes are TRBV7-6 and TRBJ1-1, with 7 bases fitting TRBD1. V gave up 1 base and J gave up 1 base; unmatched junction bases: 6. Germline loops: CDR1 SGHVS, CDR2 FNYEAQ. The CDR3 covers 16 residues. The CDR3: CASSLEVQGKNTEAFF. The CDR3 coding sequence is TGTGCCAGCAGCTTAGAAGTACAGGGGAAGAACACTGAAGCTTTCTTT.

The chain combines TRBV2 with TRBJ1-5, with D unresolved. Trimming removed 3 bases from V and 4 bases from J, with 13 bases in between. CDR1 and CDR2 from the germline V gene are SNHLY and FYNNEI. This CDR3 contains 15 residues. Written as DNA, the CDR3 is TGTGCCAGCAGTGAGGGTCGGTGGGAGAATCAGCCCCAGCATTTT. Translation: CASSEGRWENQPQHF.

The count of this clone is one. The gene calls are TRBV11-3 and TRBJ1-1; D is unresolved. Germline-derived CDR1 and CDR2 are SGHNT and YENEEA. CDR3 length equals 14 residues. V was clipped by 0 bases and J by 1 base, with 6 bases between them. Written as DNA, the CDR3 is TGTGCCAGCAGCTTAGACAGAAAGAACACTGAAGCTTTCTTT. Its translation is CASSLDRKNTEAFF.

The chain carries TRBV6-5 and TRBJ1-2; D is undetermined. This CDR3 contains 16 residues. Germline CDR1 reads MNHEY; CDR2 reads SVGAGI. Trimming removed 0 bases at V and 0 bases at J, with 11 bases between. The DNA for the CDR3 is TGTGCCAGCAGTTACTCTAGAGGAGTCTCTAACTATGGCTACACCTTC. It yields the protein CASSYSRGVSNYGYTF.

The V and J genes are TRBV19 and TRBJ1-4; possibly TRBD1 for D (5 bases). Germline-derived CDR1 and CDR2 are LNHDA and SQIVND (reference sequence). Trimming removed 4 bases from V and 8 bases from J, with 17 bases in between. The CDR3 is 15 residues long. CDR3 nucleotides: TGTGCCAGTAGTAAAGACATTAGCCGGACAGAAAAACTGTTTTTT. It is translated as CASSKDISRTEKLFF.

This clone occurred once. The chain couples TRBV19 to TRBJ2-1; TRBD2 matches 11 bases. The CDR3 has 15 residues. CDR1 and CDR2 (germline): LNHDA, SQIVND (reference sequence). V shed 3 bases and J 7 bases; nucleotides not matched to a gene: 5. The CDR3 reads CASSIGTSGLNEQFF. The DNA of the CDR3 is TGTGCCAGTAGTATTGGGACTAGCGGTTTGAATGAGCAGTTCTTC.

This chain joins TRBV3-1 (or the pseudogene TRBV3-2) and TRBJ1-4, with 7 bases lining up with TRBD1. CDR1 and CDR2 (germline): LGHDT, YNNKEL (reference sequence). Trimming at V came to 0 bases and at J to 10 bases, leaving 5 bases not matched to a gene. The CDR3 consists of 14 residues. CDR3 region: CASSQDRQGRKLFF. CDR3 coding DNA: TGTGCCAGCAGCCAAGATAGACAGGGTAGAAAACTGTTTTTT.

This clone was counted a few times. This rearrangement joins TRBV19 to TRBJ1-5; D is uncertain. This CDR3 has 13 amino acids. Trimming cost V 1 base and J 7 bases, with 8 bases left between them. Germline V gene lookup returns CDR1 LNHDA and CDR2 SQIVND (reference sequence). The CDR3 spells CASSIGLWQPQHF. CDR3 DNA: TGTGCCAGTAGTATAGGATTGTGGCAGCCCCAGCATTTT.

In its sample, this clone was seen a few times. V usage is TRBV30 and J usage is TRBJ1-5; weak D call: TRBD1 (5 bases). From germline, CDR1 is GTSNPN and CDR2 SVGIG (reference sequence). Trimming shortened V by 2 bases and J by 7 bases, and 12 bases separated the two germline ends. This CDR3 comprises 13 residues. CDR3 DNA: TGTGCCTGGAGTAGAGCAGCAGGGCAGCCCCAGCATTTT. This sequence encodes CAWSRAAGQPQHF.

The genes are TRBV21-1 and TRBJ2-5; the listed D gene, TRBD1, was not tested against the DNA. TRBV21-1 is given as a pseudogene. This CDR3 has 14 amino acids. CDR3 bases: TGTGCCAGCAGCAAAGTAGGAACAGTTGAGACCCAGTACTTC. Translation gives CASSKVGTVETQYF.

The V call is TRBV25-1, the J call TRBJ1-6, with TRBD1 identical over 7 bases. V lost 4 bases and J lost 5; bases outside the gene matches: 2. This CDR3 has 14 amino acids. In germline, CDR1 is MGHDK, CDR2 SYGVNS. CDR3 residues: CASSGGQHNSPLHF. The CDR3 DNA reads TGTGCCAGCAGTGGGGGACAGCATAATTCACCCCTCCACTTT. Full variable domain (rest looked up from reference TRBV25-1 and TRBJ1-6): EADIYQTPRYLVIGTGKKITLECSQTMGHDKMYWYQQDPGMELHLIHYSYGVNSTEKGDLSSESTVSRIRTEHFPLTLESARPSHTSQYLCASSGGQHNSPLHFGNGTRLTVT.

The chain couples TRBV20-1 to TRBJ1-1; D gene uncertain. V was shortened by 3 bases and J by 4 bases, with 6 bases between the two germline ends. The CDR3 covers 11 residues. The germline V gene encodes CDR1 DFQATT and CDR2 SNEGSKA (reference sequence). In DNA, the CDR3 is TGCAGTGCTAGTAAGGGCACTGAAGCTTTCTTT. This codes for CSASKGTEAFF.

The chain couples TRBV5-1 to TRBJ2-1; tentatively, D is TRBD2 (6 bases). This CDR3 comprises 15 residues. The V end lost 8 bases, the J end lost 4 bases, and 19 bases lay between the germline ends. CDR1 SGHRS and CDR2 YFSETQ come from the germline V gene. In DNA, the CDR3 is TGCGCCAGTAAGCCGGGACTTGAAACATACAATGAGCAGTTCTTC. Its translation is CASKPGLETYNEQFF. The full variable domain, with the rest looked up from reference TRBV5-1 and TRBJ2-1, is KAGVTQTPRYLIKTRGQQVTLSCSPISGHRSVSWYQQTPGQGLQFLFEYFSETQRNKGNFPGRFSGRQFSNSRSEMNVSTLELGDSALYLCASKPGLETYNEQFFGPGTRLTVL.

This clone was counted a single time. The rearrangement joins TRBV3-1 (or the pseudogene TRBV3-2) to TRBJ2-7, with 9 bases identical to TRBD2. Unmatched junction bases numbered 15, after V lost 3 bases and J lost 3 bases. The CDR3 contains 18 residues. The germline V gene has CDR1 LGHDT and CDR2 YNNKEL (reference sequence). CDR3 nucleotide sequence: TGTGCCAGCAGCCATGGATCTTCTTTTAGCGGGAGAAGCTACGAGCAGTACTTC. This translates into CASSHGSSFSGRSYEQYF.

Only one count was recorded for this clone. The V call is TRBV19, the J call TRBJ2-2; 8 bases map to TRBD1. The germline V gene has CDR1 LNHDA and CDR2 SQIVND (reference sequence). The V gene end was trimmed by 7 bases and the J gene end by 6 bases; junction bases not matched to a gene: 7. The CDR3 contains 14 residues. The CDR3 DNA follows: TGTGCCAGTACCATCCAGGGGGCTGCCGGGGAGCTGTTTTTT. It translates to CASTIQGAAGELFF.

The chain couples TRBV2 to TRBJ2-1; D is unresolved. CDR1 is SNHLY, CDR2 FYNNEI, per germline. The V end lost 3 bases, the J end lost 10 bases, and 10 bases lay between the germline ends. CDR3 length equals 12 residues. CDR3 sequence: CASSEGSREQFF. CDR3 in DNA: TGTGCCAGCAGTGAGGGGTCAAGGGAGCAGTTCTTC. The full variable domain, in which reference TRBV2 and TRBJ2-1 provide the parts outside the CDR3, is EPEVTQTPSHQVTQMGQEVILRCVPISNHLYFYWYRQILGQKVEFLVSFYNNEISEKSEIFDDQFSVERPDGSNFTLKIRSTKLEDSAMYFCASSEGSREQFFGPGTRLTVL.

The J gene is TRBJ1-2, the V gene TRBV5-4; 7 bases match TRBD1. The length of the CDR3 is 15 residues. V trimming: 5 bases; J trimming: 6 bases; junction bases outside the gene matches: 13. Germline assignment: CDR1 SGHNT and CDR2 YYREEE (reference sequence). Here the CDR3 DNA reads TGTGCCAGCAGTGATGGACAGGCCCGTGGGAATGGCTACACCTTC. Amino acid sequence: CASSDGQARGNGYTF.

The rearrangement joins TRBV6-5 to TRBJ2-7; TRBD1 might be the D (6 bases). This CDR3 is built from 15 residues. CDR1 MNHEY and CDR2 SVGAGI come from the germline V gene. The germline V and J ends were trimmed by 0 bases and 3 bases, with 12 bases remaining between them. CDR3 nucleotides: TGTGCCAGCAGTTACTCCCGGGACATCCACTACGAGCAGTACTTC. Residues: CASSYSRDIHYEQYF.

This chain links TRBV24-1 with TRBJ2-5; TRBD2 agrees at 13 bases. CDR1 is KGHDR and CDR2 is SFDVKD in the germline V gene. With V trimmed by 5 bases and J by 4 bases, 9 bases remained unmatched. The CDR3 is 17 amino acids. CDR3 nucleotide sequence: TGTGCCACCAGTGCAGGGGGGACTAGCGGGATTATAGAGACCCAGTACTTC. This gives the protein CATSAGGTSGIIETQYF.

This clone has only a few counts. The chain employs TRBV25-1 and TRBJ2-3, with a weak D call TRBD1 (6 bases). This CDR3 is built from 13 residues. Trimming pared 8 bases from V and 3 bases from J, leaving 12 bases between. CDR1 is MGHDK, CDR2 SYGVNS, per germline. The CDR3 spells CASVGAGTDTQYF. CDR3 in DNA: TGTGCCAGCGTGGGGGCAGGTACAGATACGCAGTATTTT.